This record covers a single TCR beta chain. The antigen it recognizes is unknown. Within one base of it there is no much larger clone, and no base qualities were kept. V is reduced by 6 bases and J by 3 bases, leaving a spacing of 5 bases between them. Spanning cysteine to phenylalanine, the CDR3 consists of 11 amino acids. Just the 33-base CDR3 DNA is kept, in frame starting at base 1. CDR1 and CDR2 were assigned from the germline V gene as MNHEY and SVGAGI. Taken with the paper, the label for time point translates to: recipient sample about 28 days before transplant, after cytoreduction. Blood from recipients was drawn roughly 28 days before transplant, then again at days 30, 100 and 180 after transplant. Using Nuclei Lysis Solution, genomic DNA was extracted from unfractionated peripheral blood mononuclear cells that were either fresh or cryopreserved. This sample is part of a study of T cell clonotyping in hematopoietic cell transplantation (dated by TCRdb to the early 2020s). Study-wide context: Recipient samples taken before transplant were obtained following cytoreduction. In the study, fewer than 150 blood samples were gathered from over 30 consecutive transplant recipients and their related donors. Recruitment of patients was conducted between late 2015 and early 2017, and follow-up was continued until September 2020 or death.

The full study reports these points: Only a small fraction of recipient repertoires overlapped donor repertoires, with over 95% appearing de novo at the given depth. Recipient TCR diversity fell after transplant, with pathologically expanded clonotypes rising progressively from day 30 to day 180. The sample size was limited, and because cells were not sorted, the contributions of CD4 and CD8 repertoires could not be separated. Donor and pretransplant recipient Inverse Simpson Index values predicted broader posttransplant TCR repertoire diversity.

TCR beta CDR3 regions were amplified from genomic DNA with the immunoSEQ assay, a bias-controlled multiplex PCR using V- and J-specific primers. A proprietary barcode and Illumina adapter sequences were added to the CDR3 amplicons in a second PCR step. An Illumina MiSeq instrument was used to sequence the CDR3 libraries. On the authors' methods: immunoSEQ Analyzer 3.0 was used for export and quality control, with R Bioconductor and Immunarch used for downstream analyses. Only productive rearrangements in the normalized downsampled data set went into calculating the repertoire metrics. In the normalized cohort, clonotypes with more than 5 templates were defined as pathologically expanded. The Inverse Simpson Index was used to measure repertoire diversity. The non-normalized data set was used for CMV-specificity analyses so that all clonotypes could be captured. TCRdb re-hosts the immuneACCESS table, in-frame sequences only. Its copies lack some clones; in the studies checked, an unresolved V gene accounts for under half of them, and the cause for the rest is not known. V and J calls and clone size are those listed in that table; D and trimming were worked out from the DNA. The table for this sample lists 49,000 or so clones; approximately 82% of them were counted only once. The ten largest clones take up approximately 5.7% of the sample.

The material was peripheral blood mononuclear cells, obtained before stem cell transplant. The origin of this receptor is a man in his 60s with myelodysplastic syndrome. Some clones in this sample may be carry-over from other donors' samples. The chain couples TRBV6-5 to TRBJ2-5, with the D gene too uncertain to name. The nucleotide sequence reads TGTGCCAGCAGCAGAGAAGAGACCCAGTACTTC. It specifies CASSREETQYF.